This T cell receptor (beta chain) was documented in a study of blood T cell repertoires in COVID-19. On the study more broadly: The origin of the acute and convalescent COVID-19 samples was the United States, Italy and Spain.

The table came from immunoSEQ multiplex PCR; TCRdb's copy has only in-frame clones and leaves some out. In the table there are about 53,000 clones, 70% to 90% of which are singletons. The CDR3 has 19 residues. Trimming removed 4 bases from V and 4 bases from J, with 27 bases in between. Germline V gene data show CDR1 as SGHDT and CDR2 as YYEEEE. Material for sequencing was peripheral blood. The receptor was isolated from a man aged 80 or over with acute or convalescent COVID-19. The chain has TRBV5-6 and TRBJ2-1; tentative D call: TRBD1 (5 bases). This chain's CDR3 is CASSGRLVEQGKKYNEQFF. DNA of the CDR3: TGTGCCAGCAGCGGACGTTTAGTGGAGCAGGGAAAAAAATACAATGAGCAGTTCTTC.